The 12 T cell receptor beta chains below come from one sample, sequenced in a study of PD-L1 blockade in urothelial cancer. TCRdb's copy holds only in-frame clones and misses some; the assay was immunoSEQ multiplex PCR. The sample lists around 80,000 clones; around 93% were seen once. Indicated time point: peripheral blood 6 weeks after treatment start. The starting material was PBMCs, obtained around atezolizumab (anti-PD-L1) treatment. The source of these receptors is a woman at least 80 years old with urothelial cancer.

The chain has TRBV7-2 and TRBJ2-7; 7 bases map to TRBD2. The ends lost 5 bases at V and 5 bases at J; junction bases unmatched: 12. The CDR3 covers 15 residues. Looked up from germline, CDR1 is SGHTA and CDR2 is FQGNSA. The CDR3 here is CASSTRHGTTNEQYF. CDR3 sequence (DNA): TGTGCCAGCAGCACCCGACACGGGACTACCAACGAGCAGTACTTC.

The chain carries TRBV28 and TRBJ2-7, with a possible D match to TRBD1 (6 bases). CDR3 length equals 14 residues. Germline lookup yields CDR1 MDHEN and CDR2 SYDVKM. V dropped 7 bases and J dropped 2 bases, with 15 bases sitting between them. In DNA form, the CDR3 reads TGTGCCAGCACCGCAGGGGACCCTACCTACGAGCAGTACTTC. This codes for CASTAGDPTYEQYF.

The V and J genes are TRBV11-3 and TRBJ1-1; TRBD1 aligns across 9 bases. The CDR3 consists of 13 residues. The V and J ends lost 4 bases and 5 bases, in that order; junction bases with no gene match: 2. Germline V gene sequence: CDR1 SGHNT, CDR2 YENEEA. The CDR3 region has the DNA TGTGCCAGCAGCTCCGGACAGGGGACTGAAGCTTTCTTT. Translating gives CASSSGQGTEAFF. The variable domain in full, with the rest retrieved from reference TRBV11-3 and TRBJ1-1, is EAGVVQSPRYKIIEKKQPVAFWCNPISGHNTLYWYLQNLGQGPELLIRYENEEAVDDSQLPKDRFSAERLKGVDSTLKIQPAELGDSAVYLCASSSGQGTEAFFGQGTRLTVV.

The J gene is TRBJ2-5, the V gene TRBV5-1; D is perhaps TRBD2 (5 bases). Germline CDR1 is SGHRS and CDR2 is YFSETQ. Trimming left V 5 bases short and J 4 bases short, with 15 bases between. The CDR3 totals 14 residues. Here the CDR3 DNA reads TGCGCCAGCAGACTCGGTTGGGCGGGAGAGACCCAGTACTTC. This sequence encodes CASRLGWAGETQYF.

The V gene is TRBV6-4, the J gene TRBJ2-1; no firm D call. Trimming removed 3 bases at V and 3 bases at J, with 6 bases between. Germline values: CDR1 MRHNA, CDR2 SNTAGT. The CDR3 is 13 amino acids. DNA of the CDR3: TGTGCCAGCAGTGAGGGCAGCTACAATGAGCAGTTCTTC. Protein sequence: CASSEGSYNEQFF.

Notes on this clone: Different DNA sequences within this sample yield the same CDR3. V usage is TRBV19 and J usage is TRBJ1-1; 7 nucleotides align to TRBD1. V shed 5 bases and J 0 bases; nucleotides not matched to a gene: 6. The germline V gene encodes CDR1 LNHDA and CDR2 SQIVND (reference sequence). The CDR3 consists of 15 residues. As DNA, the CDR3 is TGTGCCAGTAGTTCCCGGACAGGCATGAACACTGAAGCTTTCTTT. Amino acids: CASSSRTGMNTEAFF. Looking up the rest from reference TRBV19 and TRBJ1-1 gives the full variable domain: DGGITQSPKYLFRKEGQNVTLSCEQNLNHDAMYWYRQDPGQGLRLIYYSQIVNDFQKGDIAEGYSVSREKKESFPLTVTSAQKNPTAFYLCASSSRTGMNTEAFFGQGTRLTVV.

The chain has TRBV5-1 and TRBJ2-7; 7 bases fit TRBD2. This CDR3 spans 15 amino acids. The V gene end was trimmed by 4 bases and the J gene end by 2 bases; junction bases not matched to a gene: 9. Per the germline V gene, CDR1 is SGHRS and CDR2 is YFSETQ. This chain's CDR3 is CASSPYGTTPYEQYF. CDR3 coding DNA: TGCGCCAGCAGCCCTTACGGGACTACCCCCTACGAGCAGTACTTC.

The J gene is TRBJ2-7, the V gene TRBV9; 9 bases agree with TRBD2. V gave up 2 bases and J gave up 3 bases; unmatched junction bases: 6. This CDR3 contains 15 residues. Germline lookup yields CDR1 SGDLS and CDR2 YYNGEE. The CDR3: CASSVASGALYEQYF. Written as DNA, the CDR3 is TGTGCCAGCAGCGTGGCTAGCGGGGCCCTCTACGAGCAGTACTTC.

The chain has TRBV7-3 and TRBJ2-3; D is perhaps TRBD2 (6 bases). This CDR3 has 12 amino acids. The germline V and J ends were trimmed by 6 bases and 6 bases, with 10 bases remaining between them. In germline, CDR1 is SGHTA, CDR2 FQGTGA. The CDR3 sequence is CASSTGDDTQYF. As DNA, the CDR3 is TGTGCCAGCAGTACGGGGGATGATACGCAGTATTTT. The full variable domain, rest sourced from reference TRBV7-3 and TRBJ2-3, is GAGVSQTPSNKVTEKGKYVELRCDPISGHTALYWYRQSLGQGPEFLIYFQGTGAADDSGLPNDRFFAVRPEGSVSTLKIQRTERGDSAVYLCASSTGDDTQYFGPGTRLTVL.

The chain employs TRBV6-6 and TRBJ1-1; D gene uncertain. Germline V gene sequence: CDR1 MNHNY, CDR2 SVGAGI (reference sequence). V lost 6 bases, J lost 1 base, and 9 bases lay in between. The CDR3 extends over 13 amino acids. The CDR3 coding sequence is TGTGCCAGCAGACGAGTCACGAACACTGAAGCTTTCTTT. Its translation is CASRRVTNTEAFF.

This chain links TRBV27 with TRBJ2-1, with TRBD2 matching over 13 bases. This CDR3 contains 15 residues. V was clipped by 6 bases and J by 7 bases; unmatched bases: 6. CDR1 MNHEY and CDR2 SMNVEV come from the germline V gene (reference sequence). This chain's CDR3 is CASSVPGLAGNEQFF. The CDR3 region has the DNA TGTGCCAGCAGCGTACCGGGACTAGCGGGAAATGAGCAGTTCTTC.

The chain employs TRBV11-2 and TRBJ1-2; a weak D match, TRBD1 (6 bases). The V end was cut by 0 bases, the J end by 11 bases, with 13 bases between. The germline V gene encodes CDR1 SGHAT and CDR2 FQNNGV. There are 13 residues in the CDR3. CDR3 nucleotides: TGTGCCAGCAGCTTAGATCTTTCCGGACAGTACACCTTC. Encoded protein: CASSLDLSGQYTF.